A selection of T cell receptor beta chains follows, all from one sample in a study of breast tumors, draining lymph nodes, adjacent tissues. TCRdb ran MiXCR on the multiplex PCR reads and lists one entry per CDR3 protein. The sample holds 85,000 to 130,000 distinct CDR3 sequences, 30% seen once. The sequencing sample was made of axillary lymph node tissue. Receptors originate from a female donor with breast cancer. Some clones in this sample may be carry-over from other donors' samples. Both conserved end residues are part of each CDR3. A D gene is named only where the DNA matches it firmly. Clone size is given for some rows only: seen once, a few or many times, or a class if the clone is expanded.

len: 15; v_gene: TRBV12-3/TRBV12-4; abundance: many; j_gene: TRBJ2-7; d_gene: TRBD2; CDR3nt: TGTGCCAGCAGTGCTTCCGGGACTAGTCCCTACGAGCAGTGCTTC; CDR3aa: CASSASGTSPYEQCF
len: 15; v_gene: TRBV20-1; abundance: NA; j_gene: TRBJ1-6; d_gene: NA; CDR3nt: TGCAGTGCTAGAGTCGACAGCCTCTATAATTCACCCCTCCACTTT; CDR3aa: CSARVDSLYNSPLHF
len: 12; v_gene: TRBV2; abundance: many; j_gene: TRBJ1-1; d_gene: NA; CDR3nt: TGTGCCAGCAGTGGGCTGAACACTGAAGCTTTCTTT; CDR3aa: CASSGLNTEAFF
len: 13; v_gene: TRBV20-1; abundance: many; j_gene: TRBJ2-1; d_gene: NA; CDR3nt: TGCAGTGCTAGAGGTGGGGTTTTCAATGAGCAGTTCTTC; CDR3aa: CSARGGVFNEQFF
len: 14; v_gene: TRBV2; abundance: NA; j_gene: TRBJ2-1; d_gene: NA; CDR3nt: TGTGCCAGCGTTGGTTGGGGGATAGACAATGAGCAGTTCTTC; CDR3aa: CASVGWGIDNEQFF
len: 20; v_gene: TRBV2; abundance: NA; j_gene: TRBJ2-1; d_gene: NA; CDR3nt: TGTGCCAGCAGTGACCCCCGGGCCCAGAATCCTTTCTTCTCCTACAACGAGCAGTCCTTC; CDR3aa: CASSDPRAQNPFFSYNEQSF
len: 16; v_gene: TRBV6-5; abundance: many; j_gene: TRBJ1-5; d_gene: NA; CDR3nt: TGTGCCAGCAGTTACTCGCGACAGGTATGGAATCAGCCCCAGCATTTT; CDR3aa: CASSYSRQVWNQPQHF
len: 11; v_gene: TRBV20-1; abundance: few; j_gene: TRBJ1-1; d_gene: NA; CDR3nt: TGCAGTGCTATTACTAAAACTGAAGCTTTCTTT; CDR3aa: CSAITKTEAFF
len: 14; v_gene: TRBV5-5; abundance: many; j_gene: TRBJ2-7; d_gene: NA; CDR3nt: TGTGCCAGCAGCTTGTATCCGTCCTCCTACGAGCAGTACTTC; CDR3aa: CASSLYPSSYEQYF
len: 14; v_gene: TRBV7-2; abundance: few; j_gene: TRBJ1-1; d_gene: TRBD1; CDR3nt: TGTGCCAGCAGCCCAGACAGGGTTTCGACTGAAGCTTTCTTT; CDR3aa: CASSPDRVSTEAFF
len: 14; v_gene: TRBV6-2/TRBV6-3; abundance: many; j_gene: TRBJ2-2; d_gene: NA; CDR3nt: TGTGCGACCTGGCGGGGCATGAACACCGGGGAGCTGTTTTTT; CDR3aa: CATWRGMNTGELFF
len: 16; v_gene: TRBV5-8; abundance: many; j_gene: TRBJ2-3; d_gene: NA; CDR3nt: TGTGCCAGCAGCTTGAAAACAGCGCTGAGCACAGATACGCAGTATTTT; CDR3aa: CASSLKTALSTDTQYF
len: 16; v_gene: TRBV9; abundance: once; j_gene: TRBJ2-1; d_gene: TRBD1; CDR3nt: TGTGCCAGCAGCGTAGAGGGGGCGGCCCGCTTAGATGAGCAGTTCTTC; CDR3aa: CASSVEGAARLDEQFF
len: 14; v_gene: TRBV5-6; abundance: NA; j_gene: TRBJ2-1; d_gene: NA; CDR3nt: TGTGCCAGCAGCTTCAACGAGGGAGTCAATGAGCAGTTCTTC; CDR3aa: CASSFNEGVNEQFF
len: 19; v_gene: TRBV20-1; abundance: many; j_gene: TRBJ2-7; d_gene: TRBD2; CDR3nt: TGCAGTGCTAGGGGAAGGGGGCGGCTAGCGGGAAAGGTCTCCTACGAGCAGTACTTC; CDR3aa: CSARGRGRLAGKVSYEQYF
len: 11; v_gene: TRBV2; abundance: NA; j_gene: TRBJ1-3; d_gene: NA; CDR3nt: TGTACCAGCAGTACCGGAAACACCGTATATTTT; CDR3aa: CTSSTGNTVYF
len: 11; v_gene: TRBV29-1; abundance: NA; j_gene: TRBJ1-6; d_gene: TRBD1; CDR3nt: TGCAGCGTCCTAACAGGGGTTTCCCTCCACTTT; CDR3aa: CSVLTGVSLHF
len: 15; v_gene: TRBV18; abundance: many; j_gene: TRBJ1-2; d_gene: NA; CDR3nt: TGTGCCAGCTCGCATGAGCAGGGTGTGGTGGATGGCTACACCTTC; CDR3aa: CASSHEQGVVDGYTF
len: 8; v_gene: TRBV7-2; abundance: many; j_gene: TRBJ1-2; d_gene: NA; CDR3nt: TGTGCCAGCACTGGCTACACCTTC; CDR3aa: CASTGYTF
len: 16; v_gene: TRBV19; abundance: many; j_gene: TRBJ1-5; d_gene: NA; CDR3nt: TGTGCCAGTAGTATGGGGGGCAGGGTAAAGGATCAGCCCCAGCATTTT; CDR3aa: CASSMGGRVKDQPQHF
len: 15; v_gene: TRBV2; abundance: many; j_gene: TRBJ1-5; d_gene: NA; CDR3nt: TGTGCCAGCAGTAATGACAGGCATAGCAATCAGCCCCAGCATTTT; CDR3aa: CASSNDRHSNQPQHF
len: 15; v_gene: TRBV7-9; abundance: many; j_gene: TRBJ1-6; d_gene: NA; CDR3nt: TGTGCCAGCAGCTTAGGAGGGTTGGTTAATTCACCCCTCCACTTT; CDR3aa: CASSLGGLVNSPLHF
len: 18; v_gene: TRBV7-3; abundance: NA; j_gene: TRBJ2-2; d_gene: TRBD2; CDR3nt: TGTGCCAGCAGCCCGGGGACTAGCGGGGGTCACAAGGCCGGGGAGCTGTTTTTT; CDR3aa: CASSPGTSGGHKAGELFF
len: 14; v_gene: TRBV4-3; abundance: many; j_gene: TRBJ2-1; d_gene: NA; CDR3nt: TGCGCCAGCAGCCAAGATGTTGGCTACAATGAGCAGTTCTTC; CDR3aa: CASSQDVGYNEQFF
len: 14; v_gene: TRBV20-1; abundance: NA; j_gene: TRBJ2-5; d_gene: TRBD2; CDR3nt: TGCAGTGCTAGAGCACTAGCGGGACAAGAGACCCAGTACTTC; CDR3aa: CSARALAGQETQYF
len: 14; v_gene: TRBV2; abundance: many; j_gene: TRBJ1-6; d_gene: NA; CDR3nt: TGTGCCAGCAGTGAACTGGGGAAGGGGTCACCCCTCCACTTT; CDR3aa: CASSELGKGSPLHF
len: 13; v_gene: TRBV6-5; abundance: many; j_gene: TRBJ1-2; d_gene: NA; CDR3nt: TGTGCCAGCAGGCCGACAGCTACGGATGGCTACACCTTC; CDR3aa: CASRPTATDGYTF
len: 15; v_gene: TRBV29-1; abundance: many; j_gene: TRBJ2-7; d_gene: TRBD1; CDR3nt: TGCAGCGTTTCCTCCGCTTTGGGACAGGGCTACGAGCAGTACTTC; CDR3aa: CSVSSALGQGYEQYF
len: 14; v_gene: TRBV11-2; abundance: NA; j_gene: TRBJ2-7; d_gene: TRBD1; CDR3nt: TGTGCCAGCAGTTTCCGGGACAGGGCCCGCGAGCAGTACTTC; CDR3aa: CASSFRDRAREQYF
len: 16; v_gene: TRBV19; abundance: many; j_gene: TRBJ2-2; d_gene: TRBD2; CDR3nt: TGTGCCAGTAGTATGGGACTAGCGGGGTACACCGGGGAGCTGTTTTTT; CDR3aa: CASSMGLAGYTGELFF
len: 13; v_gene: TRBV4-1; abundance: many; j_gene: TRBJ1-2; d_gene: NA; CDR3nt: TGCGCCAGCAGCCAATACGGGACGGATGGCTACACCTTC; CDR3aa: CASSQYGTDGYTF
len: 17; v_gene: TRBV2; abundance: many; j_gene: TRBJ2-3; d_gene: TRBD2; CDR3nt: TGTGCCAGCTCACGGAGGGGCGGGGGGTCTAGCACAGATACGCAGTATTTT; CDR3aa: CASSRRGGGSSTDTQYF
len: 17; v_gene: TRBV2; abundance: NA; j_gene: TRBJ2-5; d_gene: TRBD2; CDR3nt: TGTGCCAGCACGGGGATGGGAGCGGGGGAGGGTCAAGAGACCCAGTACTTC; CDR3aa: CASTGMGAGEGQETQYF
len: 14; v_gene: TRBV12-3/TRBV12-4; abundance: many; j_gene: TRBJ2-3; d_gene: TRBD2; CDR3nt: TGTGCCAGCAGTTTACTAGCGGGCACAGATACGCAGTATTTT; CDR3aa: CASSLLAGTDTQYF
len: 14; v_gene: TRBV11-2; abundance: many; j_gene: TRBJ2-3; d_gene: NA; CDR3nt: TGTGCCAGCAGCTTGACGGTTAGCACAGATACGCAGTATTTT; CDR3aa: CASSLTVSTDTQYF
len: 14; v_gene: TRBV15; abundance: few; j_gene: TRBJ1-1; d_gene: TRBD1; CDR3nt: TGTGCCACCAGCACCGGGACAGCTAACACTGAAGCTTTCTTT; CDR3aa: CATSTGTANTEAFF
len: 15; v_gene: TRBV27; abundance: few; j_gene: TRBJ2-1; d_gene: NA; CDR3nt: TGTGCCAGCAGTTTCATGGCTAGTCCCTACAATGAGCAGTTCTTC; CDR3aa: CASSFMASPYNEQFF
len: 12; v_gene: TRBV20-1; abundance: many; j_gene: TRBJ2-7; d_gene: NA; CDR3nt: TGCAGTGCTACAGGGGTGGCCTACGAGCAGTACTTC; CDR3aa: CSATGVAYEQYF
len: 14; v_gene: TRBV29-1; abundance: many; j_gene: TRBJ1-2; d_gene: TRBD1; CDR3nt: TGCAGCGCCCCTTCGACAGGGGTTCCCTTTGGCTACACCTTC; CDR3aa: CSAPSTGVPFGYTF
len: 14; v_gene: TRBV9; abundance: many; j_gene: TRBJ2-7; d_gene: TRBD1; CDR3nt: TGTGCCAGCAGCCCAGGGGGCAGTAGCTACGAGCAGTACTTC; CDR3aa: CASSPGGSSYEQYF
len: 15; v_gene: TRBV20-1; abundance: few; j_gene: TRBJ1-6; d_gene: TRBD1; CDR3nt: TGCAGTGCCCAAATTGACAGGGGGCGGAATTCACCCCTCCACTTT; CDR3aa: CSAQIDRGRNSPLHF
len: 13; v_gene: TRBV29-1; abundance: many; j_gene: TRBJ2-7; d_gene: NA; CDR3nt: TGCAGCGTCGCCGGGACGGTGACCTACGAGCAGTACTTC; CDR3aa: CSVAGTVTYEQYF
len: 14; v_gene: TRBV12-3/TRBV12-4; abundance: NA; j_gene: TRBJ2-6; d_gene: NA; CDR3nt: TGTGCCAGCAGAAGGGGCGGGGACGAGCAGTACCTGACTTTC; CDR3aa: CASRRGGDEQYLTF
len: 17; v_gene: TRBV2; abundance: NA; j_gene: TRBJ2-5; d_gene: TRBD1; CDR3nt: TGTGCCAGCAGTAGGACAGGATACGAGCAGTACCAAGAGACCCAGTACTTC; CDR3aa: CASSRTGYEQYQETQYF
len: 14; v_gene: TRBV16; abundance: many; j_gene: TRBJ1-4; d_gene: NA; CDR3nt: TGTGCCAGCAGCCTCCAGGCGGGGATTGAAAAACTGTTTTTT; CDR3aa: CASSLQAGIEKLFF